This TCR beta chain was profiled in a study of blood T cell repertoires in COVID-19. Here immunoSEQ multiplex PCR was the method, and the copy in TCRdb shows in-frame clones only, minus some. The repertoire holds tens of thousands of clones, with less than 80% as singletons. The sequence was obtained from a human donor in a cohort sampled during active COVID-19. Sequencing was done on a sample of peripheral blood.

The CDR3 sequence: CAWTSGRASYTDTQYF. CDR3 DNA sequence: TGTGCCTGGACTAGCGGGAGGGCGTCGTACACAGATACGCAGTATTTT. V usage is TRBV30 and J usage is TRBJ2-3; 12 bases align to TRBD2. The ends lost 4 bases at V and 2 bases at J; junction bases unmatched: 7. CDR1 and CDR2 from the germline V gene are GTSNPN and SVGIG (reference sequence). The CDR3 is 16 residues long.